This TCR beta chain originates from a study of T cell repertoires in cytomegalovirus infection. The CDR3 consists of 17 residues. TCRdb re-called the reads through MiXCR, storing one row per CDR3 protein. There are roughly 570,000 distinct CDR3 sequences in the sample; 40% occur only once, and 48% lies in the top ten. Comments on this clonotype: What it recognizes is unknown. An end of the junction does not agree with germline; a read error may underlie this.

Sequenced material: cultured PBMCs, taken from culture after CMV antigen stimulation. The chain joins TRBV12-3 or TRBV12-4 to TRBJ1-1; 11 bases are shared with TRBD1. The sequence was collected from a human donor in good health (CMV status not recorded). Some clones in this sample may be carry-over from other donors' samples. This CDR3 reads CASSLGVYGQGALQAFF. The CDR3 bases are TGTGCCAGCAGCTTAGGGGTTTACGGACAGGGGGCCTTGCAAGCTTTCTTT.